This T cell receptor (beta chain) was captured by sequencing in a study of CD8 T cells in ankylosing spondylitis. Points from the study as a whole: One TCR beta motif, made up of about 8 highly homologous variants, appeared characteristic of ankylosing spondylitis blood.

TCRdb ran MiXCR on the 5' RACE reads and lists one entry per CDR3 protein. In the table there are 500,000 or so distinct CDR3 sequences, roughly 5.2% of which are singletons. This clonotype was seen only a few times. What it binds is not known. The sample consisted of blood, either unsorted or a sorted T cell fraction (not recorded which). The sequence was collected from a male donor with ankylosing spondylitis.

In DNA form, the CDR3 reads TGCGCCAGCAGCCCAAGAGGGGACAGGGCGGTAGGCGGGGAGCTGTTTTTT. Translated, it gives CASSPRGDRAVGGELFF. The chain carries TRBV4-3 and TRBJ2-2, with 9 bases fitting TRBD1. Germline V CDR1 and CDR2: LGHNA, YSLEER. This CDR3 is 17 amino acids long. V was clipped by 4 bases and J by 7 bases; unmatched bases: 13.